The entry that follows covers one T cell receptor (beta chain) sequence. The CDR3 covers 15 residues. Per germline, CDR1 MNHNS and CDR2 SASEGT. With 3 bases clipped from V and 1 base from J, the junction kept 5 bases outside the gene matches. The time point is: cycle 4 day 1 (C4D1), after less than seven weeks of nivolumab. Every single patient, without exception, relapsed after autologous stem cell transplantation, and brentuximab vedotin exposure varied. The best responses consisted of complete response, partial response or progressive disease. This sample stems from a study of PD-1 blockade in classical Hodgkin lymphoma. Study overall: With a 2-week interval, patients received intravenous nivolumab at 3 mg/kg.

Libraries were prepared by immunoSEQ multiplex PCR; TCRdb keeps only in-frame clonotypes and omits some of them. The sample holds 80,000 to 95,000 clones; approximately 83% are singletons and the top ten take approximately 17%. The receptor's source is a human donor with classical Hodgkin lymphoma. The specimen comprised peripheral blood mononuclear cells (PBMCs), sampled before the fourth cycle of nivolumab. The chain joins TRBV6-1 to TRBJ2-7; 8 nucleotides line up with TRBD1. CDR3 sequence: CASSEGTGRSYEQYF. In nucleotides, the CDR3 is TGTGCCAGCAGTGAGGGGACAGGCAGATCCTACGAGCAGTACTTC.